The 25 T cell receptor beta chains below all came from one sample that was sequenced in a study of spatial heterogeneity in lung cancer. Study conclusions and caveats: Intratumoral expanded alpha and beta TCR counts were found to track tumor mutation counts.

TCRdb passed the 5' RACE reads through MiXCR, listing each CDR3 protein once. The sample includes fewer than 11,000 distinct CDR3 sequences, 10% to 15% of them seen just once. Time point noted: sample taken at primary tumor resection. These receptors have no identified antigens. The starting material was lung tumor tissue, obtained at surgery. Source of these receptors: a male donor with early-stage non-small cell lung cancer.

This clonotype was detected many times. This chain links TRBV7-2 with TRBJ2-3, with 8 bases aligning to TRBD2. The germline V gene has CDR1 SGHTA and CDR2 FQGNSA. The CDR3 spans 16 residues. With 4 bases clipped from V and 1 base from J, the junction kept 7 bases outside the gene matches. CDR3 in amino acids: CASSSQRESGTDTQYF. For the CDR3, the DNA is TGTGCCAGCAGCTCCCAGCGGGAGTCGGGCACAGATACGCAGTATTTT.

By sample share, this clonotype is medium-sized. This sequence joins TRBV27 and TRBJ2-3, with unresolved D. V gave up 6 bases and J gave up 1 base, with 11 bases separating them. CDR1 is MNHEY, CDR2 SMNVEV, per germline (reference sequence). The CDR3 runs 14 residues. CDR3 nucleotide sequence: TGTGCCAGCAGAACACCCTTGGGCACAGATACGCAGTATTTT. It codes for CASRTPLGTDTQYF.

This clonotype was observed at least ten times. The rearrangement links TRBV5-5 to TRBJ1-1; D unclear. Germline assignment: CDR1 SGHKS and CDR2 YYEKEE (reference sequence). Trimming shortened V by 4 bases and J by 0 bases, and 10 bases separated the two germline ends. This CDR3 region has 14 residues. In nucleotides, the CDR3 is TGTGCCAGCAGCGCTCCGGGAGTGAACACTGAAGCTTTCTTT. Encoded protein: CASSAPGVNTEAFF. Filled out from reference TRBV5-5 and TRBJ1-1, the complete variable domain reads DAGVTQSPTHLIKTRGQQVTLRCSPISGHKSVSWYQQVLGQGPQFIFQYYEKEERGRGNFPDRFSARQFPNYSSELNVNALLLGDSALYLCASSAPGVNTEAFFGQGTRLTVV.

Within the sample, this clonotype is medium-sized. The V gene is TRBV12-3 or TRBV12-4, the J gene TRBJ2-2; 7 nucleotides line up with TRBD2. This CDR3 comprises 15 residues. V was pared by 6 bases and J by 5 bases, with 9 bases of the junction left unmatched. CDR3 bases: TGTGCCAGCAGGTCCGGGACTACCGTTACCGGGGAGCTGTTTTTT. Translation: CASRSGTTVTGELFF.

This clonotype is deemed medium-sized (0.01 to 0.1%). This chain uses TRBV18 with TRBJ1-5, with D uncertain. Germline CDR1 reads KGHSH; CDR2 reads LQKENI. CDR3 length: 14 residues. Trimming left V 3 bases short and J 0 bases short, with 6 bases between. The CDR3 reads CASSPGISNQPQHF. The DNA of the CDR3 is TGTGCCAGCTCACCGGGTATTAGCAATCAGCCCCAGCATTTT.

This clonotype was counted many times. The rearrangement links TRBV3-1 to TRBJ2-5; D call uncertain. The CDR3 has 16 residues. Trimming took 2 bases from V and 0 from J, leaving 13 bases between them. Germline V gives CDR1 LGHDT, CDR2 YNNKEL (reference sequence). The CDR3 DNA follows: TGTGCCAGCAGCCAACGCCTATCAAGCGACCAAGAGACCCAGTACTTC. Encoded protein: CASSQRLSSDQETQYF.

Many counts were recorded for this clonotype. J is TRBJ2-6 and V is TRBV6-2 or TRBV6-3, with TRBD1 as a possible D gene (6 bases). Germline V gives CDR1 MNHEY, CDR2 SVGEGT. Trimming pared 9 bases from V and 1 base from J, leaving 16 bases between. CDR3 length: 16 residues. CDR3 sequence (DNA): TGTGCCAGGGGGCAGGGGTCGGTATCTGGGGCCAACGTCCTGACTTTC. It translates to CARGQGSVSGANVLTF.

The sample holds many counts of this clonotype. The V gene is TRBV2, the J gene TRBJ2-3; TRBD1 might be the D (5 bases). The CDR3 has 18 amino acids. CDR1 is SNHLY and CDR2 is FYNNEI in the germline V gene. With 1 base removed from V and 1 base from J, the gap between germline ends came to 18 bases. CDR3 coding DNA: TGTGCCAGCAGTGAAGGGGTCACAGGCTCAACTCGCACAGATACGCAGTATTTT. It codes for CASSEGVTGSTRTDTQYF.

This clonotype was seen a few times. In DNA, the CDR3 is TGTGCCAGCTCACCGACAGGGGCCGGTTCCTCTGGAAACACCATATATTTT. Its protein product is CASSPTGAGSSGNTIYF. The chain combines TRBV18 with TRBJ1-3; 8 bases map to TRBD1. J gave up 0 bases and V 3 bases, and 7 bases lay outside the gene matches. Germline V CDR1 and CDR2: KGHSH, LQKENI. There are 17 residues in the CDR3.

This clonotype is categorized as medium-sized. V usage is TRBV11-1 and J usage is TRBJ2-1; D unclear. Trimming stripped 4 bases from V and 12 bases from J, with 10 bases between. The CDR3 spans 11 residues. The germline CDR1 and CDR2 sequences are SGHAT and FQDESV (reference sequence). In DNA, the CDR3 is TGTGCCAGCAGCTCGGAGAGTCCGCAGTTCTTC. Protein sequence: CASSSESPQFF.

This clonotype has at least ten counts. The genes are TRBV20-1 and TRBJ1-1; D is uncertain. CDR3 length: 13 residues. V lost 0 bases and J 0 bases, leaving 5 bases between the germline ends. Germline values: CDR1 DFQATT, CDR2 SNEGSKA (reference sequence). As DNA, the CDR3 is TGCAGTGCTAGAGATCCAGTGAACACTGAAGCTTTCTTT. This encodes CSARDPVNTEAFF.

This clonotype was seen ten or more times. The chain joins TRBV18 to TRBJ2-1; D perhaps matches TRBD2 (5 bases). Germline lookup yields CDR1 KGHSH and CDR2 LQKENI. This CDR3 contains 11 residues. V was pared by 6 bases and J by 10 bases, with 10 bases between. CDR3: CASSRTWEQFF. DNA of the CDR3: TGTGCCAGCTCCCGGACTTGGGAGCAGTTCTTC.

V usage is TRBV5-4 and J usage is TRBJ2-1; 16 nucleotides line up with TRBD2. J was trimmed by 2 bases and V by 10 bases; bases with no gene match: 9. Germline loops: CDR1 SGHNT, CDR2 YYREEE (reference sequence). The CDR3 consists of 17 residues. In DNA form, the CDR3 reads TGTGCCCTCTCCGGGACTAGCGGGAGGGCAACCTACAATGAGCAGTTCTTC. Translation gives CALSGTSGRATYNEQFF.

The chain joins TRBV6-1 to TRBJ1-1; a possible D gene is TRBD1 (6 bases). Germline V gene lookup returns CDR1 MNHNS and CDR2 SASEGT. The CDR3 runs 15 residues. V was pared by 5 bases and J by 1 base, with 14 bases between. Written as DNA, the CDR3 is TGTGCCAGCAGTCCCCGGACAGTAACGAACACTGAAGCTTTCTTT. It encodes CASSPRTVTNTEAFF.

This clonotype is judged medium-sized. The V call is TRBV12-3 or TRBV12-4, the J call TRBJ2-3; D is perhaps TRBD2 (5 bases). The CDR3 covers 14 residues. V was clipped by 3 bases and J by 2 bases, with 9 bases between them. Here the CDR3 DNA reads TGTGCCAGCAGTTTTGCCGGGAACACAGATACGCAGTATTTT. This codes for CASSFAGNTDTQYF.

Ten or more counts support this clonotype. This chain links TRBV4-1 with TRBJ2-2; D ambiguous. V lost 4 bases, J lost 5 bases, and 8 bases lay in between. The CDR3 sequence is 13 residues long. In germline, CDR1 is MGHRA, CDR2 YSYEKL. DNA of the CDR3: TGCGCCAGCAGCCCCCCGGAGACCGGGGAGCTGTTTTTT. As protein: CASSPPETGELFF.

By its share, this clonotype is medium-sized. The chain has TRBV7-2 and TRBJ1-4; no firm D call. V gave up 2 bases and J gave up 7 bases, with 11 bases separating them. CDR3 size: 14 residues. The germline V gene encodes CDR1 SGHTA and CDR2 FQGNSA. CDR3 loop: CASSLTVGLEKLFF. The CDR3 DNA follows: TGTGCCAGCAGCTTAACGGTCGGGCTTGAAAAACTGTTTTTT.

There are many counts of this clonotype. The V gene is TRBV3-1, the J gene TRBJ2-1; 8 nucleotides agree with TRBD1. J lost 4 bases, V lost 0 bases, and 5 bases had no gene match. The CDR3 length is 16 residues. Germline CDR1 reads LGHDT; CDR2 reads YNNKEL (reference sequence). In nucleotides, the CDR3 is TGTGCCAGCAGCCAAGACGAAACAGGGGGTTACAATGAGCAGTTCTTC. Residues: CASSQDETGGYNEQFF.

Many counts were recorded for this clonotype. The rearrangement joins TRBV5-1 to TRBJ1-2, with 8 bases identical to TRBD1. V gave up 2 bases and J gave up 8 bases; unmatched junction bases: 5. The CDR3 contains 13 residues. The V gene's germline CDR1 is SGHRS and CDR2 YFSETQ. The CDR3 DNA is TGCGCCAGCAGCTTCGACAGGGGAAAAGGCTACACCTTC. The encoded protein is CASSFDRGKGYTF.

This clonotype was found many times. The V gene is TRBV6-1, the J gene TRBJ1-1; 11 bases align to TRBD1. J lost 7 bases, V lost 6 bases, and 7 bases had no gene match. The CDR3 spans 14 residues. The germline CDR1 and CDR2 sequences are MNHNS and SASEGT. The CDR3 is CASRGGQGVSEAFF. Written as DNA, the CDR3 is TGTGCCAGCAGGGGGGGACAGGGGGTGAGTGAAGCTTTCTTT.

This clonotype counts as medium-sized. CDR3 region: CASSNRDRGPEAFF. CDR3 bases: TGTGCCAGCAGCAACCGGGACAGGGGGCCTGAAGCTTTCTTT. V gene TRBV7-9 combines with J gene TRBJ1-1; 12 nucleotides align to TRBD1. Germline CDR1 reads SEHNR; CDR2 reads FQNEAQ (reference sequence). This CDR3 is 14 amino acids long. The V and J ends lost 5 bases and 6 bases, in that order; junction bases with no gene match: 4.

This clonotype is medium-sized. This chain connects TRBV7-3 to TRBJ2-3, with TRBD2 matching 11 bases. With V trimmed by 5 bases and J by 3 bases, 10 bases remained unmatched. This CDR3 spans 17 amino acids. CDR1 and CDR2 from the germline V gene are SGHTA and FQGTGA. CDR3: CASSKRIAGGPTDTQYF. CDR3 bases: TGTGCCAGCAGCAAAAGAATAGCGGGAGGGCCGACAGATACGCAGTATTTT. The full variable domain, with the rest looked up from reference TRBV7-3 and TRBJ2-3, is GAGVSQTPSNKVTEKGKYVELRCDPISGHTALYWYRQSLGQGPEFLIYFQGTGAADDSGLPNDRFFAVRPEGSVSTLKIQRTERGDSAVYLCASSKRIAGGPTDTQYFGPGTRLTVL.

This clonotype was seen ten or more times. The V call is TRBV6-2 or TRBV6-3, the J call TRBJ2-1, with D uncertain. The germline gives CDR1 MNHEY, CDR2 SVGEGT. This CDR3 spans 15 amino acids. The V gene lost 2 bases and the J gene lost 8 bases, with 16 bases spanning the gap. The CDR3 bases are TGTGCCAGCAGTTACACGCGGAACCCGTCGGATGAGCAGTTCTTC. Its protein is CASSYTRNPSDEQFF.

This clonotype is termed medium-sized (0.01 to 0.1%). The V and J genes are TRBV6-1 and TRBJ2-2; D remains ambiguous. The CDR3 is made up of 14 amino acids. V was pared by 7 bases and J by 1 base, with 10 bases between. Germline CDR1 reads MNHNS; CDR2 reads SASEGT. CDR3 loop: CASIVRKNTGELFF. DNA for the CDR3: TGTGCCAGCATCGTGCGGAAGAACACCGGGGAGCTGTTTTTT.

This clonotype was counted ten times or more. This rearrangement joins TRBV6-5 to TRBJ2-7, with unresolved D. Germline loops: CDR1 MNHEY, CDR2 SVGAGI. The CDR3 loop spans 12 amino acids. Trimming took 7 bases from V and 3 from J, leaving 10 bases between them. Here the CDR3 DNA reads TGTGCCAGCAAAACGGGTGTCTACGAGCAGTACTTC. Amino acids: CASKTGVYEQYF.